This TCR beta chain came from a study of T cell repertoires in aging, cancer and after chemotherapy. Study-level results: Compared with age-matched healthy donors, untreated hematological or solid cancer patients showed higher blood TCR clonality. These repertoire data do not allow conclusions about immunological memory after chemotherapy. Median generation probability rose over the chemotherapy interval in each cancer cohort, suggesting rebound thymic output. Healthy donors lost TCR diversity with age mainly through richness, cancer patients through richness and evenness.

The CDR3 loop spans 16 amino acids. V shed 7 bases, J shed 4 bases, and the junction held 11 bases outside the gene matches. Germline CDR1 ENHRY, CDR2 SYGVKD. Rearranged V-D-J TRB sequences were amplified with a mixed TRB-A/B primer pool. TCRdb independently ran MiXCR on the multiplex PCR reads; one entry per CDR3 protein. The table shows almost 8,500 distinct CDR3 sequences, with approximately 31% occurring only once. Peripheral blood genomic DNA, not sorted cells or RNA, was the template. This clonotype came up once. Its antigen is not known. The receptor's source is a human donor in good health. V gene TRBV10-3 combines with J gene TRBJ1-3; the match to TRBD1 covers 9 bases. The source material was blood. The CDR3 nucleotides read TGTGCCATCAAAAAGACAGGGGGTTCGGTAGGAAACACCATATATTTT. Translation: CAIKKTGGSVGNTIYF.